This entry lists 25 T cell receptor beta chains sequenced from one sample in a study of cytomegalovirus exposure and HLA in healthy donors. Researchers ran the PCR with 60 Vbeta and 13 Jbeta primers. Profiling relied on immunoSEQ multiplex PCR, and the TCRdb table lists in-frame clones only, not all of them. Seen in this sample are about 200,000 clones; the ten most common clones hold roughly 6.7%. Sample: PBMCs. The receptors come from a man under 40 in good health and CMV-seronegative.

V usage is TRBV7-2 and J usage is TRBJ2-1; TRBD2 matches 7 bases. CDR3 length: 15 amino acids. Germline trimming cut 5 bases from V and 4 bases from J; bases unmatched to any gene: 8. Looked up from germline, CDR1 is SGHTA and CDR2 is FQGNSA. The CDR3 loop is CASSPVGLEYNEQFF. The CDR3 region has the DNA TGTGCCAGCAGCCCGGTAGGACTAGAGTACAATGAGCAGTTCTTC.

V and J are TRBV6-5 and TRBJ1-6; 7 bases match TRBD1. CDR3 size: 15 residues. The V segment lost 2 bases and the J segment 9 bases; nucleotides outside the gene matches: 7. CDR1 and CDR2 (germline): MNHEY, SVGAGI. The CDR3, as DNA: TGTGCCAGCAGTTACGTAGGGACAGAAAGTTCACCCCTCCACTTT. It specifies CASSYVGTESSPLHF.

The genes are TRBV29-1 and TRBJ2-5; D may be TRBD2 (6 bases). The V gene lost 7 bases and the J gene lost 0 bases, with 12 bases spanning the gap. The germline V gene has CDR1 SQVTM and CDR2 ANQGSEA. There are 13 residues in the CDR3. The CDR3, as DNA: TGCAGCGGGGATAGCGGCAACCAAGAGACCCAGTACTTC. It is translated as CSGDSGNQETQYF.

Worth noting for this clone: An end of the junction differs from the germline gene, which may be a read error. J is TRBJ1-1 and V is TRBV7-4; D is unresolved. Per the germline V gene, CDR1 is SGHVT and CDR2 is SQSDAQ. The CDR3 has 15 amino acids. CDR3 in amino acids: CVSSLLYTVNTEAFF. The CDR3 nucleotides read TGTGTCAGCAGCTTATTGTACACCGTGAACACTGAAGCTTTCTTT. Drawing the rest from reference TRBV7-4 and TRBJ1-1, the complete variable domain is GAGVSQSPRYKVAKRGRDVALRCDSISGHVTLYWYRQTLGQGSEVLTYSQSDAQRDKSGRPSGRFSAERPERSVSTLKIQRTEQGDSAVYLCVSSLLYTVNTEAFFGQGTRLTVV.

The rearrangement joins TRBV9 to TRBJ2-2; 10 bases agree with TRBD2. The germline V gene encodes CDR1 SGDLS and CDR2 YYNGEE. The trim removed 6 bases at V and 4 bases at J, leaving 6 bases unmatched. The CDR3 has 15 residues. The CDR3 sequence is CASMSSGGFTGELFF. CDR3 nucleotides: TGTGCCAGCATGAGTAGCGGGGGGTTCACCGGGGAGCTGTTTTTT.

The CDR3 here is CAIRGGQGGNEQFF. The CDR3 DNA reads as TGTGCCATCAGGGGCGGACAGGGGGGCAATGAGCAGTTCTTC. The rearrangement joins TRBV10-3 to TRBJ2-1, with TRBD1 identical over 10 bases. V lost 6 bases, J lost 6 bases, and 5 bases stayed unmatched. The CDR3 extends over 14 amino acids. Germline CDR1 ENHRY, CDR2 SYGVKD.

This chain connects TRBV28 to TRBJ1-4; 10 nucleotides line up with TRBD1. The V gene end was trimmed by 4 bases and the J gene end by 8 bases; junction bases not matched to a gene: 7. Per the germline V gene, CDR1 is MDHEN and CDR2 is SYDVKM. The CDR3 spans 15 residues. This CDR3 is CASSSPGQGSEKLFF. In nucleotides, the CDR3 is TGTGCCAGCAGTTCCCCGGGACAGGGGTCCGAAAAACTGTTTTTT.

The chain links TRBV7-9 to TRBJ2-1; D is ambiguous. The V end was cut by 1 base, the J end by 8 bases, with 12 bases between. The CDR3 has 14 amino acids. Per the germline V gene, CDR1 is SEHNR and CDR2 is FQNEAQ (reference sequence). CDR3 DNA sequence: TGTGCCAGCAGCTTAGTGTATTTAGCCGATGAGCAGTTCTTC. It codes for CASSLVYLADEQFF.

The chain carries TRBV6-5 and TRBJ2-6, with D hard to call. There are 14 residues in the CDR3. Germline values: CDR1 MNHEY, CDR2 SVGAGI. Trimming pared 4 bases from V and 1 base from J, leaving 5 bases between. Written as DNA, the CDR3 is TGTGCCAGCAGTTCCTATTCTGGGGCCAACGTCCTGACTTTC. Translation: CASSSYSGANVLTF.

V gene TRBV6-1 combines with J gene TRBJ2-2; 7 bases fit TRBD1. V lost 10 bases to trimming and J lost 5 bases; unmatched junction nucleotides: 13. Per germline, CDR1 MNHNS and CDR2 SASEGT. The CDR3 extends over 15 amino acids. In DNA, the CDR3 is TGTGCCACCCGCCTGAGGGGGCGTCAGACCGGGGAGCTGTTTTTT. This codes for CATRLRGRQTGELFF.

This chain joins TRBV5-1 and TRBJ1-4; D remains unclear. Germline V gene lookup returns CDR1 SGHRS and CDR2 YFSETQ. The V end lost 6 bases, the J end lost 1 base, and 7 bases lay between the germline ends. There are 13 residues in the CDR3. CDR3 nucleotide sequence: TGCGCCAGCACCATCGGAACTAATGAAAAACTGTTTTTT. Translation gives CASTIGTNEKLFF.

In DNA form, the CDR3 reads TGTGCCAGCAGTGATCAAGCCACAGATACGCAGTATTTT. It yields the protein CASSDQATDTQYF. This chain connects TRBV6-1 to TRBJ2-3; D is ambiguous. CDR1 and CDR2 from the germline V gene are MNHNS and SASEGT. Trimming took 3 bases from V and 2 from J, leaving 6 bases between them. The CDR3 loop spans 13 amino acids.

To note about this clone: The junction differs from germline at one of its ends, possibly a read error. This chain connects TRBV9 to TRBJ2-7; D is perhaps TRBD1 (6 bases). Germline CDR1 SGDLS, CDR2 YYNGEE. CDR3 length: 14 residues. The CDR3 loop reads CASSAGAQGTFPDF. CDR3 DNA sequence: TGTGCCAGCAGCGCCGGGGCACAGGGAACGTTTCCGGACTTC.

The rearrangement joins TRBV5-5 to TRBJ1-1; no reliable D call. The germline V and J ends were trimmed by 2 bases and 8 bases, with 7 bases remaining between them. CDR1 SGHKS and CDR2 YYEKEE come from the germline V gene (reference sequence). The length of the CDR3 is 11 residues. CDR3 loop: CASSLREEAFF. The CDR3 DNA follows: TGTGCCAGCAGCTTACGGGAGGAAGCTTTCTTT.

V usage is TRBV10-2 and J usage is TRBJ1-4; 10 bases are a match to TRBD1. Germline loops: CDR1 WSHSY, CDR2 SAAADI. With 6 bases clipped from V and 8 bases from J, the junction kept 6 bases outside the gene matches. This CDR3 is built from 14 residues. CDR3 DNA: TGCGCCAGCAGGTCCGGGACAGGGGACGAAAAACTGTTTTTT. Protein: CASRSGTGDEKLFF.

The CDR3 protein is CASSKGEGSKNIQYF. DNA for the CDR3: TGTGCCAGTAGTAAAGGGGAGGGGTCAAAAAACATTCAGTACTTC. The V gene is TRBV19, the J gene TRBJ2-4, with 7 bases lining up with TRBD2. This CDR3 has 15 residues. V was clipped by 4 bases and J by 4 bases; unmatched bases: 7. CDR1 is LNHDA and CDR2 is SQIVND in the germline V gene (reference sequence).

The rearrangement links TRBV19 to TRBJ2-3, with TRBD2 as a possible D gene (5 bases). Germline-derived CDR1 and CDR2 are LNHDA and SQIVND (reference sequence). This CDR3 comprises 15 residues. Between the trimmed V and J ends, which lost 8 bases and 1 base, there was a span of 16 bases. The CDR3 loop reads CASSAQRIGTDTQYF. The CDR3 DNA reads TGTGCCAGTTCAGCCCAGCGGATAGGCACAGATACGCAGTATTTT.

The chain combines TRBV5-1 with TRBJ1-5; D possibly corresponds to TRBD1 (6 bases). This CDR3 has 14 amino acids. Trimming cost V 4 bases and J 7 bases, with 15 bases left between them. The germline CDR1 and CDR2 sequences are SGHRS and YFSETQ. The CDR3 DNA sequence: TGCGCCAGCAGCCCGGACAGTTCTAACCAGCCCCAGCATTTT. Amino acid sequence: CASSPDSSNQPQHF.

The V call is TRBV11-2, the J call TRBJ2-1; TRBD2 aligns across 7 bases. This CDR3 has 16 amino acids. V lost 6 bases, J lost 3 bases, and 11 bases stayed unmatched. In germline, CDR1 is SGHAT, CDR2 FQNNGV. The CDR3 region is CASSRGGRSLYNEQFF. The CDR3 DNA reads as TGTGCCAGCAGTCGGGGAGGGCGGTCTCTCTACAATGAGCAGTTCTTC.

V gene TRBV19 combines with J gene TRBJ1-6; 9 bases line up with TRBD1. In germline, CDR1 is LNHDA, CDR2 SQIVND (reference sequence). V was clipped by 6 bases and J by 4 bases; unmatched bases: 7. This CDR3 region has 16 residues. CDR3 nucleotides: TGTGCCAGTAGAGGGACAGGGCGGGGTTATAATTCACCCCTCCACTTT. Its translation is CASRGTGRGYNSPLHF.

The chain combines TRBV6-5 with TRBJ1-1; 10 nucleotides agree with TRBD1. The CDR3 runs to 14 residues. Germline V gene data show CDR1 as MNHEY and CDR2 as SVGAGI. The V and J ends lost 6 bases and 5 bases, in that order; junction bases with no gene match: 6. In nucleotides, the CDR3 is TGTGCCAGCAGCGATCCGGGACAGGGGACTGAAGCTTTCTTT. The encoded protein is CASSDPGQGTEAFF.

The chain carries TRBV19 and TRBJ2-7; D perhaps matches TRBD1 (6 bases). CDR1 and CDR2 from the germline V gene are LNHDA and SQIVND (reference sequence). V was shortened by 5 bases and J by 3 bases, with 11 bases between the two germline ends. This CDR3 is built from 13 residues. The CDR3 DNA reads as TGTGCCAGTAGTCAACAGGGTAACTACGAGCAGTACTTC. This translates into CASSQQGNYEQYF.

V gene TRBV7-6 combines with J gene TRBJ2-3, with D hard to call. The length of the CDR3 is 19 residues. The germline V gene has CDR1 SGHVS and CDR2 FNYEAQ. The V gene lost 2 bases and the J gene lost 2 bases, with 23 bases spanning the gap. Here the CDR3 reads CASSLTIPGPGRSTDTQYF. The CDR3, as DNA: TGTGCCAGCAGCTTAACCATCCCAGGTCCCGGCCGCTCCACAGATACGCAGTATTTT.

The chain combines TRBV5-7 with TRBJ1-2; D is uncertain. TRBV5-7 is known as an ORF, though its function is uncertain. The V and J ends lost 3 bases and 6 bases respectively, with 6 bases between them. This CDR3 spans 11 amino acids. Written as DNA, the CDR3 is TGTGCCAGCAGCTGGGGAGATGGCTACACCTTC. The encoded protein is CASSWGDGYTF.

The rearrangement joins TRBV10-3 to TRBJ2-5; 8 nucleotides line up with TRBD1. The CDR3 has 13 residues. V shed 6 bases and J 1 base; nucleotides not matched to a gene: 1. CDR1 and CDR2 (germline): ENHRY, SYGVKD. CDR3 residues: CAISTGGQETQYF. The DNA of the CDR3 is TGTGCCATCAGCACAGGGGGCCAAGAGACCCAGTACTTC.